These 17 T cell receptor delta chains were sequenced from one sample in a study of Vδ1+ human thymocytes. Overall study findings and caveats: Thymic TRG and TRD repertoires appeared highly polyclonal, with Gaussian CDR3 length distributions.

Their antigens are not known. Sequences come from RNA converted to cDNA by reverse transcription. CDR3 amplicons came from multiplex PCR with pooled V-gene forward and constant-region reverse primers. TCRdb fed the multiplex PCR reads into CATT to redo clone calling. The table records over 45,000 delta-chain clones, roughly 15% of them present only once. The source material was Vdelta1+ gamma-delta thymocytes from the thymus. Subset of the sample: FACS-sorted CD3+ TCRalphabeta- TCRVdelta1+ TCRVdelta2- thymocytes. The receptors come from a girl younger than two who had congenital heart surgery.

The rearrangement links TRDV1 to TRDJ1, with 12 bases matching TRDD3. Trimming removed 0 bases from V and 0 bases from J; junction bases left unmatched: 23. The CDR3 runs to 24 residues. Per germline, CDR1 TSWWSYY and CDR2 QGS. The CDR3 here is CALGELSRIPTGTGGYLYTDKLIF. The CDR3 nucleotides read TGTGCTCTTGGGGAACTTTCGAGGATTCCTACCGGGACTGGGGGATACCTGTACACCGATAAACTCATCTTT.

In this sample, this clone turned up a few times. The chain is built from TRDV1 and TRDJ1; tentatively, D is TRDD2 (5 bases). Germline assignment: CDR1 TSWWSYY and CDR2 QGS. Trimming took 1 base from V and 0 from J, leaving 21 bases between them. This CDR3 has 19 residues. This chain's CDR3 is CALGEPLPDHERYTDKLIF. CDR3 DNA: TGTGCTCTTGGGGAACCTCTTCCCGATCATGAGAGATACACCGATAAACTCATCTTT.

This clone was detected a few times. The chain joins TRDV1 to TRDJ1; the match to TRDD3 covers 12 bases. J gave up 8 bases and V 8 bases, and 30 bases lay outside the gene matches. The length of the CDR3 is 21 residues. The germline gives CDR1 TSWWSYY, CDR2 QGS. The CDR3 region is CALSIPKSPNGRLGDTLKLIF. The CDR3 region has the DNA TGTGCTCTTTCGATCCCTAAATCCCCGAACGGGAGACTGGGGGATACTCTCAAACTCATCTTT.

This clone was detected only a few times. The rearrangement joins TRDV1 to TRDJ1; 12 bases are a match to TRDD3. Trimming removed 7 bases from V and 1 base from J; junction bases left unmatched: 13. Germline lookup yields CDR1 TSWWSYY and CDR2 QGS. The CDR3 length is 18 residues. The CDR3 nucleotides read TGTGCTCTTGAGGAGGGGGACCTACTGGGGGATACCACCGATAAACTCATCTTT. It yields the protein CALEEGDLLGDTTDKLIF.

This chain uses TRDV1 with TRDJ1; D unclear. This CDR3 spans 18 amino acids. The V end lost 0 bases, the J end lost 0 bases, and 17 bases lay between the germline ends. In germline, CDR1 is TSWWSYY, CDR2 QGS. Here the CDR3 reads CALGELPPEGRYTDKLIF. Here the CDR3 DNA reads TGTGCTCTTGGGGAACTTCCTCCGGAGGGACGGTACACCGATAAACTCATCTTT.

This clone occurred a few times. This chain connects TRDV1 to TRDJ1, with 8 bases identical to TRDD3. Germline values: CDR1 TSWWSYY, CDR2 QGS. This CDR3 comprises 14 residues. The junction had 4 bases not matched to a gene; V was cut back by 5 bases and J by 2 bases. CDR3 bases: TGTGCTCTTGGGCCCAACTGGGGGACCGATAAACTCATCTTT. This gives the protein CALGPNWGTDKLIF.

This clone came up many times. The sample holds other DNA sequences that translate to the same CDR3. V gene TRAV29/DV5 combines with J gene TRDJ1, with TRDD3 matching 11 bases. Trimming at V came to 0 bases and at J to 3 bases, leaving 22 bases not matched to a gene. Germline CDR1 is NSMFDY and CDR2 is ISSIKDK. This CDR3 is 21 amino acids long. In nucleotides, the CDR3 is TGTGCAGCAAGCGCGAGGATAGGTGGTGGGGGATACGCGTATTCGGCCGATAAACTCATCTTT. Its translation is CAASARIGGGGYAYSADKLIF.

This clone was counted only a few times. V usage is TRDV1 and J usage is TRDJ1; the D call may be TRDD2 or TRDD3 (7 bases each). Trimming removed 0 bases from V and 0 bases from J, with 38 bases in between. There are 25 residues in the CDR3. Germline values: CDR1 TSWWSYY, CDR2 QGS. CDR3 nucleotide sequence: TGTGCTCTTGGGGAACTGAGAGCCTTTCCTACGAGTTTGTTGGGGGACCGGGGGGACACCGATAAACTCATCTTT. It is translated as CALGELRAFPTSLLGDRGDTDKLIF.

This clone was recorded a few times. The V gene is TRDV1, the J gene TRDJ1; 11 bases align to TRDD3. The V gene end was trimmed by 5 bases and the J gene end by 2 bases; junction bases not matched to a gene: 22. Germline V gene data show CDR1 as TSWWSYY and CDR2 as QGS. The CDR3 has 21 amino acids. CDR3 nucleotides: TGTGCTCTTGGGACCCGCCTTCCCCAGTACTGGGGGATAGAAGTAACCGATAAACTCATCTTT. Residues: CALGTRLPQYWGIEVTDKLIF.

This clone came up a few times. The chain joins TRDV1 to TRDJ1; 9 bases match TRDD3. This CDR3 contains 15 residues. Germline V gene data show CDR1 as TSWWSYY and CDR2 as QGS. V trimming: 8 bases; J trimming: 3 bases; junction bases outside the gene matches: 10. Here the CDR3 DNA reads TGTGCTCTTCTCAAATGGGGGATATCCCCCGATAAACTCATCTTT. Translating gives CALLKWGISPDKLIF.

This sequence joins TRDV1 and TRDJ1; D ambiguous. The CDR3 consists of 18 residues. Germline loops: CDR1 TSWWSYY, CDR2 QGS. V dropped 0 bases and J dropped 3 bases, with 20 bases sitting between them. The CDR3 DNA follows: TGTGCTCTTGGGGAACTCACCCACCCGCGGAGGAGGGCCGATAAACTCATCTTT. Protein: CALGELTHPRRRADKLIF.

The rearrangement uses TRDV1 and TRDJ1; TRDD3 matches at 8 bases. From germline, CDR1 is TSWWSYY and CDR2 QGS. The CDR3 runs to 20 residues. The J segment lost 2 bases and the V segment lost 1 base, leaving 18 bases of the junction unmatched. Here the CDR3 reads CALGERSMNPLGETTDKLIF. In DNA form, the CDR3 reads TGTGCTCTTGGGGAACGATCCATGAACCCTCTGGGGGAAACTACCGATAAACTCATCTTT.

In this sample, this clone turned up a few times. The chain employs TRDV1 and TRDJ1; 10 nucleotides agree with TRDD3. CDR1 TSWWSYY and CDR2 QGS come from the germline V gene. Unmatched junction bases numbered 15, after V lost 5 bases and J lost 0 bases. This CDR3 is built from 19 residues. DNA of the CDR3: TGTGCTCTTGGGTCCCTATCCGGTCATACTGGGGGATACACCGATAAACTCATCTTT. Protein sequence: CALGSLSGHTGGYTDKLIF.

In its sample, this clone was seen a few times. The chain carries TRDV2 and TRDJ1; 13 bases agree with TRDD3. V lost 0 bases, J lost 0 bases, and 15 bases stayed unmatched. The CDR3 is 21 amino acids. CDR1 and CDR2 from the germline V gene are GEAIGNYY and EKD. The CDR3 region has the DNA TGTGCCTGTGACACCGGACTTATACTGGGGGATACGGATGGGTACACCGATAAACTCATCTTT. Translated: CACDTGLILGDTDGYTDKLIF.

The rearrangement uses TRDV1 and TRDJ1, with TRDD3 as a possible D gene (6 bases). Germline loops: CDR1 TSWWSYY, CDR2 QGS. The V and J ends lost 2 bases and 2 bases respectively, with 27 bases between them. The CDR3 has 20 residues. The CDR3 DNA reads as TGTGCTCTTGGGGAATCCACTACAGTGACGGGGGAAGCGAAGACCGATAAACTCATCTTT. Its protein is CALGESTTVTGEAKTDKLIF.

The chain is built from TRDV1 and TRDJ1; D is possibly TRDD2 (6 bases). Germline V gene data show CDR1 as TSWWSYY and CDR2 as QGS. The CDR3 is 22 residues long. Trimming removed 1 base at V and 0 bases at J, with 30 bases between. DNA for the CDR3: TGTGCTCTTGGGGAACAGGCCTTCCGAATGTGGATGCCCACTATTTACACCGATAAACTCATCTTT. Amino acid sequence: CALGEQAFRMWMPTIYTDKLIF.

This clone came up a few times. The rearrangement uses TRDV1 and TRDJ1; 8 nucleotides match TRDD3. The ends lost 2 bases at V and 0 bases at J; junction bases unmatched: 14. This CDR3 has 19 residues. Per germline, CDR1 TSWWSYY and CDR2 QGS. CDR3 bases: TGTGCTCTTGGGGAATCTACGGGTGGGGGATCCCCCTACACCGATAAACTCATCTTT. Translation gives CALGESTGGGSPYTDKLIF.